This T cell receptor (beta chain) derives from a study of naive and memory T cell subsets. Broader study findings: Naive repertoires, especially CD8, held a few larger clonotypes, possibly memory cells re-expressing CD45RA.

The CDR3 runs 14 residues. Trimming left V 3 bases short and J 4 bases short, with 12 bases between. Per germline, CDR1 MNHEY and CDR2 SMNVEV (reference sequence). An equimolar mix of two oligonucleotides served as the beta constant-region primer for TRBC1 and TRBC2. Nested alpha and beta constant-region primers with the SP2 primer drove four PCR rounds on ligated cDNA. TCRdb re-called the UMI-ligation and nested PCR reads with MiXCR, one entry per CDR3 protein. The repertoire holds tens of thousands of distinct CDR3 sequences, with around 9% as singletons. This clonotype was found many times. The antigen is unknown.

Sequencing was done on a sample of naive CD8+ T cells from blood. The chain combines TRBV27 with TRBJ1-1; weak D call: TRBD1 (6 bases). The receptor was derived from a human donor in good health. The CDR3 here is CASSLGGSGTEAFF. In DNA, the CDR3 is TGTGCCAGCAGTTTGGGGGGCTCTGGCACTGAAGCTTTCTTT.